These T cell receptor beta chains were read from a single sample in a study of blood T cell repertoires in COVID-19. Measured with immunoSEQ multiplex PCR; TCRdb has only the in-frame clones, and not every one. The sample records about 68,000 clones, roughly three quarters being singletons. The sequenced sample was peripheral blood. The receptors derive from a human donor in a cohort sampled during active COVID-19. Both conserved end residues are part of each CDR3. A D gene is named only where the DNA matches it firmly. Clone size, where shown, is once, few, many, or a class for clones that have expanded.

v_call	j_call	clone_size	d_call	cdr3_nt	cdr3_aa
TRBV6-6	TRBJ2-1	-	-	TGTGCCAGCAGTTACGGGGGCCCGCAGGGTGAGCAGTTCTTC	CASSYGGPQGEQFF
TRBV3-1/TRBV3-2	TRBJ2-6	-	-	TGTGCCAGCAGCCAAGCCGGCTCTGGGGCCAACGTCCTGACTTTC	CASSQAGSGANVLTF
TRBV6-2/TRBV6-3	TRBJ2-5	-	TRBD1	TGTGCCAGCAGTTACCCCCCCTCTAAGGGGGCCCAAGAGACCCAGTACTTC	CASSYPPSKGAQETQYF
TRBV24-1	TRBJ1-4	-	-	TGTGCCACCAGTGACCCCACGGACAGTAATGAAAAACTGTTTTTT	CATSDPTDSNEKLFF
TRBV7-2	TRBJ2-7	-	-	TGTGCCAGCAGCCCGGGCTCCTACGAGCAGTACTTC	CASSPGSYEQYF
TRBV29-1	TRBJ2-3	once	-	TGCAGCGTTGACGGGGCAGGGGGGCGTTCCACAGATACGCAGTATTTT	CSVDGAGGRSTDTQYF
TRBV7-2	TRBJ2-3	few	-	TGTGCCAGCAGCTTAGGTTTTAGATTCACAGATACGCAGTATTTT	CASSLGFRFTDTQYF
TRBV11-3	TRBJ2-3	-	TRBD2	TGTGCCAGCAGCTTCTCCGGGACTAGCGGGAGGGCCGATACGCAGTATTTT	CASSFSGTSGRADTQYF
TRBV4-3	TRBJ2-7	-	-	TGCGCCAGCAGCCAAGGAATTGGGGCGTGGAGCGAGCAGTACTTC	CASSQGIGAWSEQYF
TRBV3-1/TRBV3-2	TRBJ2-2	once	TRBD2	TGTGCCAGCAGCCAAGTACGGCGGGAGGCGAACACCGGGGAGCTGTTTTTT	CASSQVRREANTGELFF
TRBV28	TRBJ1-5	-	-	TGTGCCAGCAGTTTACTCCTCAGGGTTAGCCAGCCCCAGCATTTT	CASSLLLRVSQPQHF
TRBV6-6	TRBJ1-4	-	-	TGTGCCAGCAGGGAAGGAGGGACCAATGAAAAACTGTTTTTT	CASREGGTNEKLFF
TRBV30	TRBJ1-4	few	-	TGTGCCTGGAGTGATGGACAGAATAAAGGGGAAAAACTGTTTTTT	CAWSDGQNKGEKLFF
TRBV7-2	TRBJ1-2	-	-	TGTGCCAGCAGCCCCCTCTATGGCTACACCTTC	CASSPLYGYTF
TRBV3-1/TRBV3-2	TRBJ1-1	-	-	TGTGCCAGCAGCCACCCCGGGACTGAAGCTTTCTTT	CASSHPGTEAFF
TRBV24-1	TRBJ2-2	few	-	TGTGCCACCAGTAGCTCGGGTCCCCGGGAGCTGTTTTTT	CATSSSGPRELFF
TRBV7-3	TRBJ2-3	-	TRBD2	TGTGCCAGCAGCTTATTGGGGGGGTCTGGAGATACGCAGTATTTT	CASSLLGGSGDTQYF
TRBV12-3/TRBV12-4	TRBJ2-5	-	-	TGTGCCAGCACACACGGGGAGACCCAGTACTTC	CASTHGETQYF
TRBV5-1	TRBJ2-5	-	-	TGCGCCAGCAGCTTGCGGCCAGCGGGTGTACAAGAGACCCAGTACTTC	CASSLRPAGVQETQYF
TRBV5-1	TRBJ2-2	-	TRBD1	TGCGCCAGCAGCTTGTCGGGACAGGGGTACGTCGGGGAGCTGTTTTTT	CASSLSGQGYVGELFF
TRBV7-6	TRBJ1-1	-	-	TGTGCCAGCAGCACGTCCGGAGGTCCCACTGAAGCTTTCTTT	CASSTSGGPTEAFF
TRBV4-2	TRBJ2-7	once	-	TGTGCCAGCAGCGCTCCGACAGTCTCCTACGAGCAGTACTTC	CASSAPTVSYEQYF
TRBV4-3	TRBJ2-1	-	-	TGCGCCAGCAGCCCCAGGCCAGCAGGTGAGCAGTTCTTC	CASSPRPAGEQFF
TRBV27	TRBJ1-4	-	-	TGTGCCAGCAGTTTGTGGGCTGCAACTAATGAAAAACTGTTTTTT	CASSLWAATNEKLFF
TRBV5-6	TRBJ2-3	-	-	TGTGCCAGCAGCTTTGGCAGCACAGATACGCAGTATTTT	CASSFGSTDTQYF
TRBV25-1	TRBJ2-2	-	TRBD1	TGTGCCAGCAGTGAATGGAGGACAGGGGGCACCGGGGAGCTGTTTTTT	CASSEWRTGGTGELFF
TRBV7-8	TRBJ1-1	-	TRBD1	TGTGCCAGCAGCCCAAGGACAGGAAACACTGAAGCTTTCTTT	CASSPRTGNTEAFF
TRBV6-5	TRBJ1-5	-	-	TGTGCCAGCAGGGACAGTGGCAATCAGCCCCAGCATTTT	CASRDSGNQPQHF
TRBV2	TRBJ2-5	medium-sized	-	TGTGCCAGCAGTGAGCAGGGCGGTGAGACCCAGTACTTC	CASSEQGGETQYF
TRBV6-6	TRBJ2-1	once	TRBD2	TGTGCCAGCAGTTACAAGCGGGAGGGGGGGGGTGAGCAGTTCTTC	CASSYKREGGGEQFF
TRBV28	TRBJ1-5	-	TRBD1	TGTGCCAGCAGTTTATCGGGACAGGGGCAACAGCCCCAGCATTTT	CASSLSGQGQQPQHF
TRBV11-3	TRBJ1-1	-	-	TGTGCCAGCAGCTTATCGGGGAGGGGGGGCACTGAAGCTTTCTTT	CASSLSGRGGTEAFF
TRBV27	TRBJ1-5	-	TRBD1	TGTGCCAGCAGTTTCAGTAAGAGGACAGGGCTTCAGCCCCAGCATTTT	CASSFSKRTGLQPQHF
TRBV29-1	TRBJ1-1	-	-	TGCAGCGTTGATCAGGGGATGAACACTGAAGCTTTCTTT	CSVDQGMNTEAFF
TRBV7-3	TRBJ1-3	-	-	TGTGCCAGCAGCTTAGCAGTTGGAAACACCATATATTTT	CASSLAVGNTIYF
TRBV24-1	TRBJ2-1	-	TRBD2	TGTGCCACCAGTGAATGGACTAGCGGGAGGGCCGGTGAGCAGTTCTTC	CATSEWTSGRAGEQFF
TRBV7-2	TRBJ2-5	-	-	TGTGCCAGCAGCTTAGCGCTCGGGGAGACCCAGTACTTC	CASSLALGETQYF
TRBV6-5	TRBJ2-7	many	-	TGTGCCAGCAGAACCCCCGGGGGATCCTACGAGCAGTACTTC	CASRTPGGSYEQYF
TRBV30	TRBJ2-4	-	-	TGTGCCTGGACCCCTCGAGGCGGGGTAGCCAAAAACATTCAGTACTTC	CAWTPRGGVAKNIQYF
TRBV9	TRBJ1-1	-	TRBD1	TGTGCCAGCAGCGAGAGGACAGGGTTAACTGAAGCTTTCTTT	CASSERTGLTEAFF
TRBV11-3	TRBJ2-3	-	TRBD2	TGTGCCAGCAGCCCGGGGGGGACTAGCATGGATACGCAGTATTTT	CASSPGGTSMDTQYF
TRBV27	TRBJ1-2	-	-	TGTGCCAGCAGTTTCATCGGGGTTCAGAGCTATGGCTACACCTTC	CASSFIGVQSYGYTF
TRBV5-1	TRBJ1-1	-	-	TGCGCCAGCAAGGGGGTAGTAGGCACTGAAGCTTTCTTT	CASKGVVGTEAFF
TRBV5-6	TRBJ2-7	-	-	TGTGCCAGCAGCTTGGGACAGATTCAAACCTACGAGCAGTACTTC	CASSLGQIQTYEQYF
TRBV15	TRBJ2-5	-	TRBD2	TGTGCCACCAGCCGCCGGACTAGGATGGAGACCCAGTACTTC	CATSRRTRMETQYF
TRBV11-3	TRBJ2-6	-	TRBD1	TGTGCCAGCAGCTCACGGACAGGGGGTTCGGGGGCCAACGTCCTGACTTTC	CASSSRTGGSGANVLTF
TRBV29-1	TRBJ2-1	-	-	TGCAGCGTTCAGTCAGGGGTAGTAAATGAGCAGTTCTTC	CSVQSGVVNEQFF
TRBV6-6	TRBJ2-1	-	-	TGTGCCAGCAGTTACGTGTTTCTGCAGTTCTTC	CASSYVFLQFF
TRBV19	TRBJ2-3	-	-	TGTGCCAGTAGTCTAAGAGCTAGCACAGATACGCAGTATTTT	CASSLRASTDTQYF
TRBV5-1	TRBJ2-2	-	-	TGCGCCAGCAGCTCGGGACAGAACACCGGGGAGCTGTTTTTT	CASSSGQNTGELFF
TRBV5-1	TRBJ2-3	-	-	TGCGCCAGCAGCTTGAGGGGCGGGGCCTCGCGCACAGATACGCAGTATTTT	CASSLRGGASRTDTQYF
TRBV19	TRBJ2-1	-	TRBD2	TGTGCCAGTAGTATATACGGCGGGAGGACCTACAATGAGCAGTTCTTC	CASSIYGGRTYNEQFF
TRBV7-2	TRBJ2-7	once	-	TGTGCCAGCAGCCCACAAATACCCTACGAGCAGTACTTC	CASSPQIPYEQYF
TRBV5-1	TRBJ2-3	once	TRBD2	TGCGCCAGCAGCTTGGGTAGCGGGAGTAACACAGATACGCAGTATTTT	CASSLGSGSNTDTQYF
TRBV9	TRBJ1-3	-	TRBD1	TGTGCCAGCAGCGTCCTGGGGACAGGGGTCTCTGGAAACACCATATATTTT	CASSVLGTGVSGNTIYF
TRBV6-2/TRBV6-3	TRBJ2-1	-	TRBD2	TGTGCCAGCAGCGGCTGGACTAGCGGACCTAGGGATGAGCAGTTCTTC	CASSGWTSGPRDEQFF
TRBV5-1	TRBJ1-5	-	-	TGCGCCAGCAGCTTGGTGGGGGGGGACCAGCCCCAGCATTTT	CASSLVGGDQPQHF